Below, 14 T cell receptor beta chains from the same sample are listed, as sequenced in a study of beta chain features in type 1 diabetes. TCRB transcripts that were expressed got sequenced, as all of the isolated RNA had been reverse transcribed. Only in-frame clones appear in the TCRdb table, and some are missing; sequencing was by immunoSEQ multiplex PCR. The repertoire holds some 350,000 clones, with over 8.5% as singletons. These receptors have no known antigen. Broader study findings: Type 1 diabetes patients had TCRB CDR3s that were shorter (moderately but significantly so) in all four CD4+ subsets.

The sequenced sample consisted of central memory CD4+ T cells from blood. All receptors come from a man younger than 40 with type 1 diabetes.

This clone showed up just once. The chain couples TRBV13 to TRBJ2-5; TRBD1 or TRBD2 may be the D gene (5 bases each). The CDR3 runs 15 residues. The germline CDR1 and CDR2 sequences are PRHDT and FYEKMQ (reference sequence). V lost 5 bases, J lost 11 bases, and 24 bases lay in between. The CDR3 reads CASSPSGTVSLGQYF. The CDR3 bases are TGTGCCAGCAGCCCCTCCGGGACCGTGTCTTTGGGGCAGTACTTC. Drawing the rest from reference TRBV13 and TRBJ2-5, the complete variable domain is AAGVIQSPRHLIKEKRETATLKCYPIPRHDTVYWYQQGPGQDPQFLISFYEKMQSDKGSIPDRFSAQQFSDYHSELNMSSLELGDSALYFCASSPSGTVSLGQYFGPGTRLLVL.

The chain has TRBV30 and TRBJ1-1; 9 positions match TRBD1. Germline CDR1 reads GTSNPN; CDR2 reads SVGIG (reference sequence). This CDR3 contains 14 residues. After removal of 5 bases from V and 2 bases from J, the junction contained 6 bases not matched to a gene. DNA for the CDR3: TGTGCCTGGGACAGGGGGTATATAAACACTGAAGCTTTCTTT. This sequence encodes CAWDRGYINTEAFF. Together with reference TRBV30 and TRBJ1-1, the CDR3 gives the full variable domain: SQTIHQWPATLVQPVGSPLSLECTVEGTSNPNLYWYRQAAGRGLQLLFYSVGIGQISSEVPQNLSASRPQDRQFILSSKKLLLSDSGFYLCAWDRGYINTEAFFGQGTRLTVV.

The J gene is TRBJ2-7, the V gene TRBV25-1; TRBD1 aligns across 9 bases. The J segment lost 2 bases and the V segment lost 2 bases, leaving 1 base of the junction unmatched. Germline CDR1 is MGHDK and CDR2 is SYGVNS. CDR3 length: 14 residues. The CDR3 DNA reads TGTGCCAGCAGTGAAGACAGGGGGACCTACGAGCAGTACTTC. This encodes CASSEDRGTYEQYF.

This clone was observed a few times. The rearrangement uses TRBV4-3 and TRBJ2-3; D not resolved. Trimming shortened V by 1 base and J by 5 bases, and 13 bases separated the two germline ends. The germline gives CDR1 LGHNA, CDR2 YSLEER. The CDR3 contains 15 residues. This chain's CDR3 is CASSQGLSMGDTQYF. The CDR3 region has the DNA TGCGCCAGCAGCCAAGGTTTGTCAATGGGAGATACGCAGTATTTT.

This clone has more than one count but fewer than ten. The chain links TRBV6-6 to TRBJ2-3; D not resolved. Germline CDR1 is MNHNY and CDR2 is SVGAGI (reference sequence). V was cut by 5 bases and J by 4 bases, with 19 bases left in between. The CDR3 sequence is 16 residues long. The CDR3 reads CASSQPPLTIPDTQYF. The CDR3, as DNA: TGTGCCAGCAGTCAACCTCCCCTTACTATTCCAGATACGCAGTATTTT.

This clone was seen only a few times. This chain uses TRBV4-1 with TRBJ2-5; D uncertain. Germline CDR1 and CDR2: MGHRA and YSYEKL. The CDR3 is 13 residues long. The V end was cut by 0 bases, the J end by 6 bases, with 8 bases between. The CDR3 nucleotides read TGCGCCAGCAGCCAAGATTTACCAAAGACCCAGTACTTC. Its translation is CASSQDLPKTQYF.

The chain is built from TRBV4-3 and TRBJ2-1; D gene ambiguous. V was cut by 0 bases and J by 10 bases, with 10 bases left in between. Germline CDR1 reads LGHNA; CDR2 reads YSLEER. The CDR3 is 13 residues long. CDR3 in amino acids: CASSQEVVGEQFF. DNA for the CDR3: TGCGCCAGCAGCCAAGAGGTGGTCGGGGAGCAGTTCTTC.

The chain employs TRBV19 and TRBJ2-1; D is possibly TRBD2 (5 bases). This CDR3 has 15 amino acids. The V and J ends lost 7 bases and 8 bases respectively, with 21 bases between them. The germline CDR1 and CDR2 sequences are LNHDA and SQIVND (reference sequence). The CDR3 here is CASTEAGIGGDEQFF. DNA of the CDR3: TGTGCCAGTACCGAAGCCGGTATCGGAGGCGATGAGCAGTTCTTC.

This clone has more than one count but fewer than ten. This chain connects TRBV29-1 to TRBJ1-2; D might be TRBD1 (6 bases). Looked up from germline, CDR1 is SQVTM and CDR2 is ANQGSEA. V was cut by 4 bases and J by 7 bases, with 13 bases left in between. The CDR3 is made up of 12 amino acids. CDR3 amino acids: CSVVKGDGGYTF. CDR3 coding DNA: TGCAGCGTTGTAAAGGGGGACGGTGGCTACACCTTC.

In regard to this clone: A read error may explain this, as a much larger clone is one base away. Other DNA sequences within the sample encode an identical CDR3. The V and J genes are TRBV19 and TRBJ1-2; D gene uncertain. Germline CDR1 reads LNHDA; CDR2 reads SQIVND (reference sequence). The length of the CDR3 is 14 residues. V gave up 9 bases and J gave up 10 bases, with 24 bases separating them. Here the CDR3 reads CASCRGSQERFYTF. For the CDR3, the DNA is TGTGCCAGCTGCCGCGGGAGCCAAGAGCGGTTCTACACCTTC.

CDR3 bases: TGTGCCAGTAGTCCTAACTCCTACAATGAGCAGTTCTTC. It is translated as CASSPNSYNEQFF. The chain combines TRBV19 with TRBJ2-1; D not resolved. Germline V CDR1 and CDR2: LNHDA, SQIVND (reference sequence). V lost 5 bases to trimming and J lost 0 bases, with 5 bases between them. This CDR3 contains 13 residues. Variable domain in full (rest from reference TRBV19 and TRBJ2-1): DGGITQSPKYLFRKEGQNVTLSCEQNLNHDAMYWYRQDPGQGLRLIYYSQIVNDFQKGDIAEGYSVSREKKESFPLTVTSAQKNPTAFYLCASSPNSYNEQFFGPGTRLTVL.

Details on this clone: One end of the junction is discordant with germline, which a read error may explain. This sequence joins TRBV10-3 and TRBJ2-5; a possible D gene is TRBD1 (6 bases). Germline-derived CDR1 and CDR2 are ENHRY and SYGVKD. This CDR3 has 13 amino acids. The CDR3 loop is CASSYRVDETQYF. The CDR3 DNA follows: TGTGCCAGCAGTTACAGGGTAGACGAGACCCAGTACTTC.

J is TRBJ2-5 and V is TRBV27; the match to TRBD2 covers 9 bases. This CDR3 has 15 amino acids. Germline V gene data show CDR1 as MNHEY and CDR2 as SMNVEV (reference sequence). V was pared by 7 bases and J by 2 bases, with 8 bases of the junction left unmatched. The CDR3 DNA is TGTGCCAGCAAGTTGGCTAGCGGGAATCAAGAGACCCAGTACTTC. It translates to CASKLASGNQETQYF.

This chain joins TRBV19 and TRBJ2-6, with D uncertain. Germline-derived CDR1 and CDR2 are LNHDA and SQIVND (reference sequence). This CDR3 region has 16 residues. Trimming cost V 6 bases and J 0 bases, with 12 bases left between them. The CDR3 protein is CASSGWVASGANVLTF. The CDR3 DNA reads TGTGCCAGTAGCGGGTGGGTGGCCTCTGGGGCCAACGTCCTGACTTTC.